This T cell receptor (beta chain) stems from a study of T cells in localized non-small cell lung cancer. Findings and caveats of the study: A median of roughly 57 clones ranked among the top 100 in tumor appeared in adjacent lung. Sequencing, confined to only one tumor region, leaves heterogeneity possible. Elevated circulating T cell density in blood was associated with longer overall survival.

The V and J ends lost 8 bases and 3 bases respectively, with 16 bases between them. The CDR3 is 15 residues long. The germline gives CDR1 LNHDA, CDR2 SQIVND (reference sequence). Produced via immunoSEQ multiplex PCR; TCRdb's table is partial and in-frame only. Here the sample spans 15,000 to 25,000 clones, about nine tenths being singletons. This clone showed up just once. Antigen specificity is unknown. This sample comprised peripheral blood, obtained before any cancer treatment. The TCR sequence derives from a male donor aged 60 or over with stage I squamous cell lung carcinoma. The V gene is TRBV19, the J gene TRBJ1-4; D is possibly TRBD1 (5 bases). In nucleotides, the CDR3 is TGTGCCAGTGAGTCCGGGGCATCCTCTAATGAAAAACTGTTTTTT. This translates into CASESGASSNEKLFF.